The clone carrying this T cell receptor beta chain showed up just a few times. Its antigen is unknown. This PCR relied on a set of 60 Vbeta primers and 13 Jbeta primers. Assay used: immunoSEQ multiplex PCR; TCRdb lists only in-frame clones, some missing. The sample consists of 150,000 to 200,000 clones, 9.5% to 15% of them appearing once. The data belong to a study of cytomegalovirus exposure and HLA in healthy donors. Whole-study context: In a previous analysis, some 120 million unique TCR beta sequences were found from roughly 200 million T cells.

Regarding the study as a whole: The investigators catalogued 150 to 200 TCR beta chains as cytomegalovirus-associated.

CDR3 length: 14 amino acids. Trimming removed 4 bases at V and 4 bases at J, with 8 bases between. Germline CDR1 and CDR2: SGHDN and FVKESK. V is TRBV14 and J is TRBJ2-6; possibly TRBD1 for D (5 bases). The sequence was collected from a man in his fifties or sixties in good health and CMV-seropositive. Sample: PBMCs. CDR3 region: CASSLQGGANVLTF. The CDR3 DNA is TGTGCCAGCAGCCTTCAGGGAGGGGCCAACGTCCTGACTTTC. The entire variable domain, with the rest obtained from reference TRBV14 and TRBJ2-6, is as follows: EAGVTQFPSHSVIEKGQTVTLRCDPISGHDNLYWYRRVMGKEIKFLLHFVKESKQDESGMPNNRFLAERTGGTYSTLKVQPAELEDSGVYFCASSLQGGANVLTFGAGSRLTVL.